Sequencing of this T cell receptor beta chain was carried out in a study of shared clonotypes between healthy human individuals. Concerning this clone: Its cognate antigen is unknown.

The germline V gene has CDR1 SGHDT and CDR2 YYEEEE. V lost 0 bases and J lost 7, with 11 bases in between. There are 15 residues in the CDR3. Study-wide results and caveats: Only blood samples were collected, and tissue repertoires likely differ.

Profiled with immunoSEQ multiplex PCR; TCRdb holds only in-frame clones, not every one. The sample shows around 1,100,000 clones, 77% of them seen only once. The receptor was derived from a man between 18 and 35 years old in good health. Some clones in this sample may be carry-over from other donors' samples. V is TRBV5-6 and J is TRBJ1-6; the D gene is possibly TRBD1 (5 bases). Material for sequencing was memory CD4+ T cells from PBMCs. Documented subset: CD45RA-negative fraction. CDR3 nucleotide sequence: TGTGCCAGCAGCTTGGGGGCAGGGCTGAATTCACCCCTCCACTTT. Translated, it gives CASSLGAGLNSPLHF.